One and the same sample provided the 20 T cell receptor beta chains below, sequenced in a study of B cell selection in AIRE deficiency (dated by TCRdb to the late 2010s). The library came from the immunoSEQ multiplex PCR assay. Here the immuneACCESS table is served through TCRdb, limited to in-frame sequences with V and J called. Missing clones are a known gap in these copies; in checked studies unresolved V genes cover under half, and the rest lacks a known reason. For this sample the table gives roughly 24,000 clones, of which around 92% were detected only once. The ten biggest clones cover approximately 1.1% of the sample. CD4+CD25hiCD127low/negative cells were sorted as the regulatory T cell population. Sequencing was done on a sample of CD4+CD25+ Tregs sorted from PBMCs. The receptor set was obtained from a human donor in good health.

The rearrangement links TRBV6-6 to TRBJ1-3; D is uncertain. CDR1 is MNHNY, CDR2 SVGAGI, per germline (reference sequence). The CDR3 has 15 amino acids. The germline V and J ends were trimmed by 6 bases and 0 bases, with 12 bases remaining between them. CDR3 amino acids: CASRGAMSSGNTIYF. In nucleotides, the CDR3 is TGTGCCAGCAGGGGTGCGATGAGCTCTGGAAACACCATATATTTT.

The sample holds one count of this clone. The gene calls are TRBV7-2 and TRBJ2-7; D may match TRBD1 or TRBD2 (5 bases each). CDR3 length: 15 residues. Looked up from germline, CDR1 is SGHTA and CDR2 is FQGNSA. The V gene lost 5 bases and the J gene lost 2 bases, with 16 bases spanning the gap. Here the CDR3 DNA reads TGTGCCAGCAGCCTAGTAGGGGCGGGTCCCTACGAGCAGTACTTC. Translating gives CASSLVGAGPYEQYF.

The chain recombines TRBV7-9 with TRBJ1-2; D call uncertain. V lost 2 bases and J lost 3, with 10 bases in between. The CDR3 is 14 amino acids. The germline gives CDR1 SEHNR, CDR2 FQNEAQ (reference sequence). For the CDR3, the DNA is TGTGCCAGCAGCTTATTAGGGCAGCACTATGGCTACACCTTC. Its translation: CASSLLGQHYGYTF.

The chain employs TRBV7-9 and TRBJ2-1; the D is unclear. Germline CDR1 reads SEHNR; CDR2 reads FQNEAQ (reference sequence). CDR3 size: 13 residues. V shed 5 bases and J shed 0 bases, with 5 bases lying between them. The CDR3 sequence is CASSLSSYNEQFF. The CDR3 nucleotides are TGTGCCAGCAGCCTCAGCTCCTACAATGAGCAGTTCTTC.

The V gene is TRBV10-2, the J gene TRBJ2-7; 7 bases agree with TRBD1. J was trimmed by 0 bases and V by 3 bases; bases with no gene match: 2. Germline V gives CDR1 WSHSY, CDR2 SAAADI. This CDR3 comprises 14 residues. The CDR3 loop reads CASSDPGGSYEQYF. DNA of the CDR3: TGCGCCAGCAGTGACCCAGGGGGCTCCTACGAGCAGTACTTC.

The sample holds one count of this clone. The chain recombines TRBV7-9 with TRBJ1-1; D is perhaps TRBD1 (5 bases). CDR3 length equals 14 residues. Germline V gives CDR1 SEHNR, CDR2 FQNEAQ (reference sequence). The ends were cut back, 5 bases at V and 0 bases at J, with 10 bases in the middle. The CDR3 loop is CASSQGTVNTEAFF. CDR3 nucleotide sequence: TGTGCCAGCAGCCAAGGGACGGTGAACACTGAAGCTTTCTTT.

The V gene is TRBV5-4, the J gene TRBJ1-1, with 8 nucleotides matching TRBD1. Germline trimming cut 4 bases from V and 0 bases from J; bases unmatched to any gene: 2. The CDR3 loop spans 14 amino acids. The germline CDR1 and CDR2 sequences are SGHNT and YYREEE (reference sequence). Here the CDR3 reads CASSVGQVNTEAFF. The DNA for the CDR3 is TGTGCCAGCAGCGTGGGACAGGTGAACACTGAAGCTTTCTTT.

This chain joins TRBV18 and TRBJ2-5; 8 bases line up with TRBD1. The DNA matches TRBJ2-7 better at its end, which makes the J call doubtful. This CDR3 is 14 amino acids long. Germline CDR1 reads KGHSH; CDR2 reads LQKENI. In DNA, the CDR3 is TGTGCCAGCTCACCCGGGACAGGTGTACACGAGCAGTACTTC. Protein: CASSPGTGVHEQYF.

The chain couples TRBV9 to TRBJ2-3; 8 bases align to TRBD2. Germline V CDR1 and CDR2: SGDLS, YYNGEE. With 7 bases clipped from V and 0 bases from J, the junction kept 4 bases outside the gene matches. CDR3 length: 14 amino acids. The CDR3 reads CASRAGVSTDTQYF. The CDR3 DNA reads TGTGCCAGCCGAGCGGGGGTAAGCACAGATACGCAGTATTTT.

This clone was recorded a few times. V usage is TRBV7-9 and J usage is TRBJ2-5, with 9 bases aligning to TRBD2. Per the germline V gene, CDR1 is SEHNR and CDR2 is FQNEAQ (reference sequence). CDR3 size: 17 residues. Trimming removed 0 bases from V and 0 bases from J; junction bases left unmatched: 5. CDR3 in DNA: TGTGCCAGCAGCTTAGCGGGGAGCGGGGGGAACCAAGAGACCCAGTACTTC. Protein sequence: CASSLAGSGGNQETQYF.

The chain recombines TRBV5-1 with TRBJ2-1; 10 bases fit TRBD1. The CDR3 runs to 15 residues. The J segment lost 7 bases and the V segment lost 2 bases, leaving 6 bases of the junction unmatched. Germline assignment: CDR1 SGHRS and CDR2 YFSETQ. As DNA, the CDR3 is TGCGCCAGCAGCTTTTGGGACAGGGGTGCGAATGAGCAGTTCTTC. Protein: CASSFWDRGANEQFF.

The CDR3 is CASSFGPYNEQFF. The CDR3 region has the DNA TGTGCCAGCAGTTTTGGGCCTTACAATGAGCAGTTCTTC. V gene TRBV27 combines with J gene TRBJ2-1; D remains unclear. The CDR3 totals 13 residues. Trimming removed 3 bases from V and 4 bases from J, with 7 bases in between. Germline CDR1 and CDR2: MNHEY and SMNVEV (reference sequence).

This chain joins TRBV5-3 and TRBJ2-1; tentatively, D is TRBD2 (5 bases). TRBV5-3 carries the ORF label, with uncertain function. CDR3 size: 14 residues. Between the trimmed V and J ends, which lost 0 bases and 3 bases, there was a span of 7 bases. The CDR3 bases are TGTGCCAGAAGCTTGGGCGGGTACTACAATGAGCAGTTCTTC. Translating gives CARSLGGYYNEQFF.

The J gene is TRBJ1-2, the V gene TRBV10-3, with D possibly matching TRBD1 (5 bases). The germline CDR1 and CDR2 sequences are ENHRY and SYGVKD. Trimming removed 1 base from V and 4 bases from J, with 10 bases in between. The CDR3 extends over 14 amino acids. As DNA, the CDR3 is TGTGCCATCAGTGAGTTTGGGGGAGCCTATGGCTACACCTTC. Translation: CAISEFGGAYGYTF.

The chain links TRBV29-1 to TRBJ1-1; D uncertain. Trimming took 6 bases from V and 6 from J, leaving 11 bases between them. The CDR3 is 11 amino acids. The germline V gene has CDR1 SQVTM and CDR2 ANQGSEA. CDR3 nucleotides: TGCAGCGTCGGCAATGGTCCTGAAGCTTTCTTT. As protein: CSVGNGPEAFF.

This rearrangement joins TRBV5-1 to TRBJ2-7; D gene ambiguous. With 1 base removed from V and 2 bases from J, the gap between germline ends came to 4 bases. The germline V gene has CDR1 SGHRS and CDR2 YFSETQ. This CDR3 is 12 amino acids long. The DNA of the CDR3 is TGCGCCAGCAGCTTGCACCCCTACGAGCAGTACTTC. Translated: CASSLHPYEQYF. The entire variable domain, with the rest obtained from reference TRBV5-1 and TRBJ2-7, is as follows: KAGVTQTPRYLIKTRGQQVTLSCSPISGHRSVSWYQQTPGQGLQFLFEYFSETQRNKGNFPGRFSGRQFSNSRSEMNVSTLELGDSALYLCASSLHPYEQYFGPGTRLTVT.

V gene TRBV6-5 combines with J gene TRBJ2-3; TRBD2 matches 10 bases. The CDR3 spans 15 residues. CDR1 is MNHEY and CDR2 is SVGAGI in the germline V gene. V shed 8 bases, J shed 1 base, and the junction held 6 bases outside the gene matches. In DNA form, the CDR3 reads TGTGCCAGCCGAAGCGGGGGGGCCGGCACAGATACGCAGTATTTT. Encoded protein: CASRSGGAGTDTQYF.

V gene TRBV10-3 combines with J gene TRBJ1-1, with no clear D. Germline values: CDR1 ENHRY, CDR2 SYGVKD. Trimming took 2 bases from V and 0 from J, leaving 7 bases between them. The CDR3 runs to 14 residues. This CDR3 is CAISEGEMNTEAFF. CDR3 sequence (DNA): TGTGCCATCAGTGAGGGGGAGATGAACACTGAAGCTTTCTTT.

The chain links TRBV10-3 to TRBJ1-6, with 10 bases aligning to TRBD1. CDR1 is ENHRY, CDR2 SYGVKD, per germline. This CDR3 contains 14 residues. The V segment lost 6 bases and the J segment 7 bases; nucleotides outside the gene matches: 3. The DNA for the CDR3 is TGTGCCATCAGAGCGGGACAGGGGAATTCACCCCTCCACTTT. Amino acids: CAIRAGQGNSPLHF.

This chain joins TRBV27 and TRBJ1-2; TRBD1 agrees at 8 bases. Germline assignment: CDR1 MNHEY and CDR2 SMNVEV (reference sequence). V lost 6 bases, J lost 1 base, and 1 base stayed unmatched. The CDR3 length is 13 residues. CDR3 protein: CASRGQGNYGYTF. The CDR3 DNA sequence: TGTGCCAGCAGAGGACAGGGTAACTATGGCTACACCTTC.